In this sample, the clone carrying this T cell receptor beta chain turned up once. Its specificity is unknown. The germline gives CDR1 LNHDA, CDR2 SQIVND (reference sequence). The CDR3 has 14 amino acids. Trimming cost V 2 bases and J 5 bases, with 12 bases left between them. The sample is drawn from a study of OX40 agonist ivuxolimab in advanced cancers. In the study overall: An anti-OX40 (CD134) antibody with agonistic activity, ivuxolimab, was administered to patients. Allowance was made for prior anti-PD-1, anti-PD-L1 or anti-CTLA-4 therapy, and 40% to 45% had some.

Method: immunoSEQ multiplex PCR; TCRdb's copy keeps in-frame clones and lacks some. In the table there are about 94,000 clones, over 75% of which are singletons. Study conclusions and caveats: Blood T cells, both CD4+ and CD8+, expanded clonally by week 6 at 0.1 to 3.0 mg/kg. A proportion of nonresponders additionally exhibited low normalized T-cell clonal expansion.

V usage is TRBV19 and J usage is TRBJ2-5; no clear D. This sequence was found in an adult with an advanced solid tumor such as melanoma, head and neck, liver or kidney cancer. The specimen was CD4+ or CD8+ T cells sorted from blood, collected in a trial of the OX40 agonist ivuxolimab. This chain's CDR3 is CASSIWVGSETQYF. The CDR3 nucleotides are TGTGCCAGTAGTATATGGGTGGGGTCGGAGACCCAGTACTTC.